Presented here are 18 T cell receptor beta chains from one specimen sequenced in a study of blood T cell repertoires in COVID-19. Generated by immunoSEQ multiplex PCR, the TCRdb table keeps only in-frame clones and is missing some. The sample shows 150,000 to 200,000 clones, about four fifths of them seen only once. Sequenced input: PBMCs or T cells enriched from blood (not recorded which). These receptors all stem from a man over 45 who had recovered from COVID-19.

V gene TRBV6-5 combines with J gene TRBJ2-7; 10 nucleotides align to TRBD2. The junction had 7 bases not matched to a gene; V was cut back by 6 bases and J by 2 bases. Looked up from germline, CDR1 is MNHEY and CDR2 is SVGAGI. The CDR3 totals 15 residues. CDR3 protein: CASSNGLAGAYEQYF. The CDR3 DNA is TGTGCCAGCAGCAACGGGCTAGCGGGGGCCTACGAGCAGTACTTC.

J is TRBJ1-3 and V is TRBV28; D is possibly TRBD1 (6 bases). V was cut by 8 bases and J by 0 bases, with 14 bases left in between. Germline V gene data show CDR1 as MDHEN and CDR2 as SYDVKM. The CDR3 has 15 residues. In DNA form, the CDR3 reads TGTGCCAGCCGAGGGGGGGACATCTCTGGAAACACCATATATTTT. It codes for CASRGGDISGNTIYF. Full variable domain (remainder filled in from reference TRBV28 and TRBJ1-3): DVKVTQSSRYLVKRTGEKVFLECVQDMDHENMFWYRQDPGLGLRLIYFSYDVKMKEKGDIPEGYSVSREKKERFSLILESASTNQTSMYLCASRGGDISGNTIYFGEGSWLTVV.

The chain combines TRBV11-2 with TRBJ2-7; 7 nucleotides align to TRBD2. The CDR3 covers 17 residues. Germline V gene data show CDR1 as SGHAT and CDR2 as FQNNGV. Losses at the gene ends were 2 bases for V and 2 bases for J; bases not matched to a gene: 12. This CDR3 reads CASSLLPPGTTAYEQYF. DNA of the CDR3: TGTGCCAGCAGCTTACTACCGCCCGGGACTACCGCCTACGAGCAGTACTTC.

The chain uses TRBV5-8 and TRBJ1-4; TRBD1 agrees at 8 bases. The CDR3 totals 14 residues. J was trimmed by 13 bases and V by 2 bases; bases with no gene match: 10. The germline CDR1 and CDR2 sequences are SGHTS and YDEGEE. CDR3 sequence: CASSLGQQGVGLFF. CDR3 sequence (DNA): TGTGCCAGCAGCTTAGGCCAACAGGGGGTCGGACTGTTTTTT. The full variable domain, with the rest looked up from reference TRBV5-8 and TRBJ1-4, is EAGVTQSPTHLIKTRGQQATLRCSPISGHTSVYWYQQALGLGLQFLLWYDEGEERNRGNFPPRFSGRQFPNYSSELNVNALELEDSALYLCASSLGQQGVGLFFGSGTQLSVL.

The chain has TRBV6-6 and TRBJ1-6; D is unclear. Germline CDR1 reads MNHNY; CDR2 reads SVGAGI (reference sequence). Trimming shortened V by 0 bases and J by 4 bases, and 10 bases separated the two germline ends. There are 16 residues in the CDR3. For the CDR3, the DNA is TGTGCCAGCAGTTACTCTCCCGCAGTTTATAATTCACCCCTCCACTTT. Its translation: CASSYSPAVYNSPLHF.

This clone has a single count. The rearrangement links TRBV5-1 to TRBJ2-1, with TRBD2 as a possible D gene (5 bases). Germline V gene sequence: CDR1 SGHRS, CDR2 YFSETQ. V was clipped by 1 base and J by 2 bases, with 10 bases between them. The length of the CDR3 is 15 residues. The CDR3 DNA is TGCGCCAGCAGCTTGACTGGGGAGACCTACAATGAGCAGTTCTTC. It translates to CASSLTGETYNEQFF. Based on the CDR3 plus reference TRBV5-1 and TRBJ2-1, the full variable domain is KAGVTQTPRYLIKTRGQQVTLSCSPISGHRSVSWYQQTPGQGLQFLFEYFSETQRNKGNFPGRFSGRQFSNSRSEMNVSTLELGDSALYLCASSLTGETYNEQFFGPGTRLTVL.

The chain links TRBV18 to TRBJ2-7; 11 positions match TRBD1. V lost 5 bases to trimming and J lost 7 bases; unmatched junction nucleotides: 13. CDR3 length equals 16 residues. Germline-derived CDR1 and CDR2 are KGHSH and LQKENI. CDR3 in DNA: TGTGCCAGCTCAGCCCCGCGGACAGGGGGCTTTGGTGAGCAGTACTTC. Translation gives CASSAPRTGGFGEQYF. Full variable domain (remainder filled in from reference TRBV18 and TRBJ2-7): NAGVMQNPRHLVRRRGQEARLRCSPMKGHSHVYWYRQLPEEGLKFMVYLQKENIIDESGMPKERFSAEFPKEGPSILRIQQVVRGDSAAYFCASSAPRTGGFGEQYFGPGTRLTVT.

This sequence joins TRBV10-3 and TRBJ2-3; 9 bases are shared with TRBD2. J was trimmed by 3 bases and V by 3 bases; bases with no gene match: 7. This CDR3 comprises 16 residues. CDR1 is ENHRY and CDR2 is SYGVKD in the germline V gene. This CDR3 is CAISEWRRGGTDTQYF. The CDR3 nucleotides are TGTGCCATCAGTGAATGGCGGCGGGGGGGGACAGATACGCAGTATTTT.

The chain joins TRBV7-9 to TRBJ1-5; TRBD1 might be the D (6 bases). Trimming pared 6 bases from V and 2 bases from J, leaving 11 bases between. CDR3 length: 14 amino acids. Germline assignment: CDR1 SEHNR and CDR2 FQNEAQ (reference sequence). The CDR3 region is CASSPPGGNQPQHF. In DNA, the CDR3 is TGTGCCAGCAGTCCACCAGGGGGCAATCAGCCCCAGCATTTT.

This sequence joins TRBV11-3 and TRBJ2-3; 8 nucleotides line up with TRBD2. The CDR3 covers 19 residues. Trimming took 1 base from V and 5 from J; bases not matched to a gene: 17. Germline lookup yields CDR1 SGHNT and CDR2 YENEEA. CDR3 DNA sequence: TGTGCCAGCAGCTTAGGGACTGGTAGGCTAGCGGGCTTAGGAGATACGCAGTATTTT. This encodes CASSLGTGRLAGLGDTQYF.

The chain couples TRBV18 to TRBJ1-5; D is unresolved. The length of the CDR3 is 17 residues. Trimming cost V 4 bases and J 4 bases, with 20 bases left between them. Germline V gene sequence: CDR1 KGHSH, CDR2 LQKENI. The CDR3 DNA reads TGTGCCAGCTCACTTTCGCGGAGCGGATCTGAGAATCAGCCCCAGCATTTT. Its protein product is CASSLSRSGSENQPQHF.

The chain links TRBV3-1 (or the pseudogene TRBV3-2) to TRBJ1-3; D is unclear. Germline V gene data show CDR1 as LGHDT and CDR2 as YNNKEL (reference sequence). The CDR3 has 16 amino acids. The V and J ends lost 4 bases and 4 bases respectively, with 17 bases between them. CDR3 sequence: CASSPRYEGTGNTIYF. The CDR3 DNA sequence: TGTGCCAGCAGCCCAAGATACGAGGGAACCGGAAACACCATATATTTT.

The chain carries TRBV5-4 and TRBJ1-4; 8 bases are shared with TRBD1. CDR1 SGHNT and CDR2 YYREEE come from the germline V gene (reference sequence). CDR3 size: 18 residues. Unmatched junction bases numbered 14, after V lost 0 bases and J lost 7 bases. For the CDR3, the DNA is TGTGCCAGCAGCTTGGGGGGAGGACAGGGTGCTCATTCTGAAAAACTGTTTTTT. This gives the protein CASSLGGGQGAHSEKLFF.

The CDR3 nucleotides read TGTGCCATCAGTGAGTCGGGAGGGGTGCGGGGGGGCCGATGGTACTTC. Translated: CAISESGGVRGGRWYF. The gene calls are TRBV10-3 and TRBJ2-7; 9 positions match TRBD2. The CDR3 sequence is 16 residues long. The V and J ends lost 0 bases and 12 bases, in that order; junction bases with no gene match: 15. Per the germline V gene, CDR1 is ENHRY and CDR2 is SYGVKD.

J is TRBJ2-7 and V is TRBV6-5, with D possibly TRBD1 on 6 matching bases. Germline CDR1 reads MNHEY; CDR2 reads SVGAGI. The CDR3 runs to 15 residues. V lost 8 bases and J 5 bases, leaving 22 bases between the germline ends. CDR3 in amino acids: CASHPFPGTSDEQYF. In nucleotides, the CDR3 is TGTGCCAGCCACCCATTCCCGGGGACAAGTGACGAGCAGTACTTC.

This chain joins TRBV29-1 and TRBJ1-3; D may be TRBD1 (6 bases). This CDR3 spans 12 amino acids. V gave up 7 bases and J gave up 2 bases, with 9 bases separating them. Germline CDR1 SQVTM, CDR2 ANQGSEA. This chain's CDR3 is CSARDTGNTIYF. The CDR3 region has the DNA TGCAGCGCTCGGGACACTGGAAACACCATATATTTT.

This chain joins TRBV5-1 and TRBJ1-2; D perhaps matches TRBD1 (5 bases). The germline CDR1 and CDR2 sequences are SGHRS and YFSETQ. The V and J ends lost 0 bases and 7 bases respectively, with 13 bases between them. CDR3 size: 14 residues. The CDR3 DNA is TGCGCCAGCAGCTTGGATGGGCAGGGAGGTGGCTACACCTTC. Translation: CASSLDGQGGGYTF.

V and J are TRBV5-1 and TRBJ2-7, with D perhaps TRBD2 (6 bases). The V and J ends lost 4 bases and 7 bases respectively, with 21 bases between them. Per the germline V gene, CDR1 is SGHRS and CDR2 is YFSETQ. The CDR3 totals 15 residues. The CDR3 DNA sequence: TGCGCCAGCAGCCTGGCGGGGATCCCAAGTAATGAGCAGTACTTC. Its protein product is CASSLAGIPSNEQYF.